The next 10 T cell receptor beta chains were all read from a single sample in a study of human T cells and chemical hapten exposure. Regarding time point: patch test 1, 2 weeks after DPC sensitization. Regarding treatment: therapeutic diphenylcyclopropenone sensitization with weekly scalp DPC. TCRdb reprocessed the RACE reads via MiXCR and lists one record per CDR3 protein. This table has tens of thousands of distinct CDR3 sequences, about 7.5% appearing once. The sample here was whole blood, taken in connection with sensitization to the hapten diphenylcyclopropenone (DPC). Source of these receptors: a woman aged 25 to 39 with alopecia areata. Some clones in this sample may be carry-over from other donors' samples.

Only a few counts were recorded for this clonotype. The CDR3 DNA follows: TGTGCCAGTAGTATACCAGGGGGGCCCTACAATGAGCAGTTCTTC. It specifies CASSIPGGPYNEQFF. The rearrangement joins TRBV19 to TRBJ2-1; D possibly corresponds to TRBD1 (7 bases). V lost 2 bases and J 2 bases, leaving 10 bases between the germline ends. CDR3 length: 15 amino acids. Germline V lookup: CDR1 LNHDA, CDR2 SQIVND (reference sequence).

This clonotype appeared a few times. The chain couples TRBV20-1 to TRBJ2-7; 10 bases line up with TRBD2. Germline CDR1 is DFQATT and CDR2 is SNEGSKA (reference sequence). V shed 5 bases and J 5 bases; nucleotides not matched to a gene: 9. The CDR3 length is 14 residues. CDR3 amino acids: CSALHGTSADEQYF. The CDR3, as DNA: TGCAGTGCTCTCCACGGGACTAGCGCCGACGAGCAGTACTTC.

This clonotype was seen more than once but under ten times. The gene calls are TRBV7-2 and TRBJ1-5; D is unclear. Trimming cost V 1 base and J 5 bases, with 9 bases left between them. Looked up from germline, CDR1 is SGHTA and CDR2 is FQGNSA. The CDR3 is 14 amino acids. CDR3 DNA sequence: TGTGCCAGCAGCTTAGGGTTCGGTTATCAGCCCCAGCATTTT. Amino acid sequence: CASSLGFGYQPQHF.

This clonotype was counted many times. The chain is built from TRBV7-9 and TRBJ2-2; 10 nucleotides agree with TRBD2. From germline, CDR1 is SEHNR and CDR2 FQNEAQ (reference sequence). Trimming took 6 bases from V and 1 from J; bases not matched to a gene: 2. The CDR3 loop spans 15 amino acids. CDR3 in DNA: TGTGCCAGCAGTTGGACTAGCGGGAACACCGGGGAGCTGTTTTTT. Translation gives CASSWTSGNTGELFF.

This clonotype has just a few counts. The chain links TRBV30 to TRBJ1-3; TRBD1 is a possible D gene (6 bases). Trimming removed 7 bases from V and 0 bases from J, with 16 bases in between. The germline V gene has CDR1 GTSNPN and CDR2 SVGIG (reference sequence). CDR3 length: 15 amino acids. The CDR3 DNA sequence: TGTGCCTACCTGAGGGGACACATCTCTGGAAACACCATATATTTT. This translates into CAYLRGHISGNTIYF.

The V call is TRBV12-5, the J call TRBJ1-2; D remains unclear. Per germline, CDR1 LGHNT and CDR2 FRNRAP. The CDR3 runs to 14 residues. The germline V and J ends were trimmed by 3 bases and 4 bases, with 12 bases remaining between them. CDR3 sequence: CASGFAGAGYGYTF. The DNA for the CDR3 is TGTGCTAGTGGTTTTGCGGGAGCAGGCTATGGCTACACCTTC.

Only a few counts were recorded for this clonotype. V usage is TRBV2 and J usage is TRBJ1-6, with 9 bases that match TRBD1. The V gene's germline CDR1 is SNHLY and CDR2 FYNNEI. The CDR3 is 17 residues long. After removal of 10 bases from V and 9 bases from J, the junction contained 19 bases not matched to a gene. CDR3 nucleotide sequence: TGTGCCAACATGACGGACAGGGGCGAGGTTGACCTTTCACCCCTCCACTTT. Translating gives CANMTDRGEVDLSPLHF.

This clonotype was seen ten or more times. The J gene is TRBJ2-7, the V gene TRBV7-9, with D tentatively TRBD1 or TRBD2 (6 bases each). From germline, CDR1 is SEHNR and CDR2 FQNEAQ (reference sequence). Trimming took 5 bases from V and 2 from J, leaving 16 bases between them. CDR3 length: 15 residues. CDR3 in DNA: TGTGCCAGCAGCCCCCACAGGGACTTCCCCTACGAGCAGTACTTC. Translated, it gives CASSPHRDFPYEQYF. Full variable domain (remainder filled in from reference TRBV7-9 and TRBJ2-7): DTGVSQNPRHKITKRGQNVTFRCDPISEHNRLYWYRQTLGQGPEFLTYFQNEAQLEKSRLLSDRFSAERPKGSFSTLEIQRTEQGDSAMYLCASSPHRDFPYEQYFGPGTRLTVT.

This clonotype was seen at least ten times. V gene TRBV27 combines with J gene TRBJ2-3; 7 nucleotides line up with TRBD2. J was trimmed by 5 bases and V by 6 bases; bases with no gene match: 11. From germline, CDR1 is MNHEY and CDR2 SMNVEV (reference sequence). This CDR3 is 15 amino acids long. The CDR3: CASRGSGAGEDTQYF. CDR3 nucleotide sequence: TGTGCCAGCAGGGGAAGCGGGGCCGGGGAAGATACGCAGTATTTT.

This clonotype was detected ten times or more. The rearrangement joins TRBV7-2 to TRBJ1-2; perhaps TRBD1 as D (5 bases). Germline V gene sequence: CDR1 SGHTA, CDR2 FQGNSA. The CDR3 consists of 15 residues. V shed 0 bases and J shed 4 bases, with 12 bases lying between them. The CDR3 loop reads CASSLAFRGGYGYTF. The CDR3 region has the DNA TGTGCCAGCAGCTTAGCGTTTAGGGGCGGCTATGGCTACACCTTC.